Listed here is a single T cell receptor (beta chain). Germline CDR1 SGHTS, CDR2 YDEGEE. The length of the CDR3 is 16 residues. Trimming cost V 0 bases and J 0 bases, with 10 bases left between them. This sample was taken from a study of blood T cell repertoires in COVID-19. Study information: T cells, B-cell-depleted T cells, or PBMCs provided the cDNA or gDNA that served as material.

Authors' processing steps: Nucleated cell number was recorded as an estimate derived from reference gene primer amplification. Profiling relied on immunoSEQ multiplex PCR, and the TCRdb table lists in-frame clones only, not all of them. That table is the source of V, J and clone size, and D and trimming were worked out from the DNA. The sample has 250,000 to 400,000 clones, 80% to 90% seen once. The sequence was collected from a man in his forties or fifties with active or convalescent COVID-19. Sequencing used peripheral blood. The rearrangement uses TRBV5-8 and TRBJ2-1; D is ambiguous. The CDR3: CASSLGLSSSYNEQFF. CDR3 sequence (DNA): TGTGCCAGCAGCTTGGGTCTTAGCTCCTCCTACAATGAGCAGTTCTTC.